Listed below are T cell receptor beta chains from one sample, sequenced in a study of graft-versus-host responses after intestinal transplantation. Using immunoSEQ multiplex PCR, the repertoire was profiled, and TCRdb retains in-frame clones only, with some absent. The sample holds about 8,400 clones, less than 85% seen once. Here the sequenced sample was ileum tissue, taken about 490 days after intestinal transplant. These TCRs come from a human patient who received an intestinal transplant, so some T cells may come from the graft donor. Each CDR3 is given with its conserved first and last residue. The order of the fields is V gene, J gene, D gene, clone size, CDR3 protein, CDR3 DNA. The D gene is left open where the match is weak. Only part of the rows carry a size: once, few, many, or a class if the clone is expanded.

>TRBV19|TRBJ2-5|-|few
CASSPGTLGTQYF
TGTGCCAGTAGTCCGGGGACCCTGGGGACCCAGTACTTC
>TRBV7-3|TRBJ2-2|TRBD2|-
CASSQRTSGVNTGELFF
TGTGCCAGCAGCCAGAGAACTAGCGGTGTGAACACCGGGGAGCTGTTTTTT
>TRBV30|TRBJ1-4|-|medium-sized
CAWSGGSEKLFF
TGTGCCTGGAGCGGGGGATCTGAAAAACTGTTTTTT
>TRBV29-1|TRBJ2-3|TRBD1|-
CSVPGQGRTDTQYF
TGCAGCGTCCCGGGACAGGGGCGCACAGATACGCAGTATTTT
>TRBV19|TRBJ2-2|TRBD1|few
CASSMATGGTGELFF
TGTGCCAGTAGTATGGCTACAGGGGGGACCGGGGAGCTGTTTTTT
>TRBV6-5|TRBJ1-1|-|-
CASSFTENTEAFF
TGTGCCAGCAGTTTCACAGAGAACACTGAAGCTTTCTTT
>TRBV11-1|TRBJ2-7|-|-
CASSLAYSRTYEQYF
TGTGCCAGCAGCTTAGCTTACAGCAGAACCTACGAGCAGTACTTC
>TRBV11-1|TRBJ1-1|-|-
CASSPNQGSYTEAFF
TGTGCCAGCAGCCCGAACCAGGGGAGCTACACTGAAGCTTTCTTT
>TRBV5-4|TRBJ2-3|TRBD2|-
CASSRLAGGYTDTQYF
TGTGCCAGCAGCCGACTAGCGGGAGGCTACACAGATACGCAGTATTTT
>TRBV18|TRBJ2-1|-|once
CASSPPTSIGQNNEQFF
TGTGCCAGCTCACCCCCCACATCGATTGGACAAAACAATGAGCAGTTCTTC
>TRBV18|TRBJ2-5|-|-
CASSPPGRSTQETQYF
TGTGCCAGCTCACCCCCCGGGCGCTCGACCCAAGAGACCCAGTACTTC
>TRBV7-9|TRBJ2-1|TRBD2|few
CASSLGGAGGPKEQFF
TGTGCCAGCAGCTTAGGAGGGGCGGGAGGGCCGAAAGAGCAGTTCTTC
>TRBV7-9|TRBJ2-5|TRBD2|-
CASSSFSGSAETQYF
TGTGCCAGCAGCTCCTTTAGCGGGAGTGCAGAGACCCAGTACTTC
>TRBV7-3|TRBJ2-3|-|few
CASSLSYSSADTQYF
TGTGCCAGCAGCTTAAGTTATAGCTCAGCAGATACGCAGTATTTT
>TRBV7-9|TRBJ2-1|-|-
CASSPDSLGQFF
TGTGCCAGCAGCCCGGACAGTTTAGGGCAGTTCTTC
>TRBV5-4|TRBJ2-1|TRBD2|-
CAIPRTSGSNEQFF
TGTGCGATACCCAGGACTAGCGGGTCTAATGAGCAGTTCTTC
>TRBV13|TRBJ2-3|-|-
CASSIKGTDTQYF
TGTGCCAGCAGCATCAAAGGGACAGATACGCAGTATTTT
>TRBV7-3|TRBJ1-1|-|-
CASSLTQGLNTEAFF
TGTGCCAGCAGCTTAACTCAGGGGTTGAACACTGAAGCTTTCTTT
>TRBV4-1|TRBJ1-2|-|-
CASSQDNGESNYGYTF
TGCGCCAGCAGCCAAGATAACGGAGAGAGTAACTATGGCTACACCTTC
>TRBV6-6|TRBJ2-7|TRBD2|few
CASRSGKEYF
TGTGCCAGCAGGAGCGGGAAGGAGTACTTC
>TRBV11-2|TRBJ2-2|-|few
CASSLVGRTGELFF
TGTGCCAGCAGCTTAGTGGGCCGGACCGGGGAGCTGTTTTTT
>TRBV2|TRBJ2-6|-|-
CASRTSRANVLTF
TGTGCCAGCAGGACCTCTCGGGCCAACGTCCTGACTTTC
>TRBV5-4|TRBJ2-3|TRBD2|-
CASSLDSGGAIDTQYF
TGTGCCAGCAGCTTGGATAGCGGGGGGGCAATAGATACGCAGTATTTT
>TRBV6-4|TRBJ2-7|TRBD2|-
CASSDCRAASGRVKSYEQYF
TGTGCCAGCAGTGACTGTCGGGCCGCTAGCGGGAGGGTTAAGTCCTACGAGCAGTACTTC
>TRBV19|TRBJ1-5|-|-
CASSIQGRVQPQHF
TGTGCCAGTAGTATACAGGGACGGGTTCAGCCCCAGCATTTT
>TRBV6-6|TRBJ2-7|TRBD1|-
CASNSGGTGREQYF
TGTGCCAGCAACTCCGGTGGGACAGGCCGCGAGCAGTACTTC
>TRBV6-5|TRBJ2-5|-|-
CASSYPTSFQETQYF
TGTGCCAGCAGTTACCCTACTAGCTTCCAAGAGACCCAGTACTTC
>TRBV6-1|TRBJ1-5|-|-
CASSPYPGGNQPQHF
TGTGCCAGCAGTCCCTACCCCGGGGGCAATCAGCCCCAGCATTTT
>TRBV29-1|TRBJ1-1|TRBD1|few
CGQDPDTEAFF
TGCGGACAGGACCCGGACACTGAAGCTTTCTTT
>TRBV19|TRBJ2-7|TRBD1|medium-sized
CASQPTGGIYEQYF
TGTGCCAGTCAGCCGACAGGGGGAATCTACGAGCAGTACTTC
>TRBV6-5|TRBJ1-1|-|-
CASSYSLGTEAFF
TGTGCCAGCAGTTACTCGTTGGGGACTGAAGCTTTCTTT
>TRBV18|TRBJ2-7|-|few
CASSPPSRGEYEQYF
TGTGCCAGCTCACCACCGAGCAGGGGCGAGTACGAGCAGTACTTC
>TRBV6-6|TRBJ1-3|-|-
CASTTHLHSGNTIYF
TGTGCCAGCACGACGCACCTCCACTCTGGAAACACCATATATTTT
>TRBV15|TRBJ1-5|TRBD1|-
CATSRYRGRDQPQHF
TGTGCCACCAGCAGATACAGGGGGCGCGATCAGCCCCAGCATTTT
>TRBV4-2|TRBJ1-4|-|-
CASSQGLAKATNEKLFF
TGTGCCAGCAGCCAAGGGTTGGCGAAGGCAACTAATGAAAAACTGTTTTTT
>TRBV2|TRBJ1-5|-|-
CASTQNGFVGDQPQHF
TGTGCCAGCACCCAAAACGGGTTTGTCGGGGATCAGCCCCAGCATTTT
>TRBV6-1|TRBJ2-1|-|once
CASSEAGGAYNEQFF
TGTGCCAGCAGTGAAGCAGGGGGGGCCTACAATGAGCAGTTCTTC
>TRBV6-1|TRBJ1-1|-|once
CASSVGVGAFF
TGTGCCAGCAGTGTTGGGGTAGGGGCTTTCTTT
>TRBV12-5|TRBJ2-5|-|-
CASVFDSFQETQYF
TGTGCTAGTGTCTTTGACAGCTTCCAAGAGACCCAGTACTTC
>TRBV6-4|TRBJ2-3|TRBD2|-
CASSDLAGATDTQYF
TGTGCCAGCAGTGATCTAGCGGGAGCGACAGATACGCAGTATTTT
>TRBV27|TRBJ2-7|TRBD2|-
CASSPQSFRLAGSYEQYF
TGTGCCAGCAGTCCCCAAAGCTTTAGGCTAGCGGGATCCTACGAGCAGTACTTC
>TRBV2|TRBJ2-1|-|-
CASSGPTSSSSYNEQFF
TGTGCCAGCAGTGGGCCTACTAGCAGCAGCTCCTACAATGAGCAGTTCTTC
>TRBV6-1|TRBJ1-5|-|-
CASSEVGSNQPQHF
TGTGCCAGCAGTGAAGTGGGTAGCAATCAGCCCCAGCATTTT
>TRBV15|TRBJ1-3|-|-
CATSSRGNTIYF
TGTGCCACCAGCTCCCGAGGAAACACCATATATTTT
>TRBV11-1|TRBJ1-1|-|-
CASSLGQGWAAVPAFF
TGTGCCAGCAGCTTAGGGCAGGGTTGGGCCGCGGTTCCGGCTTTCTTT
>TRBV5-1|TRBJ2-5|-|-
CASSWGETQYF
TGCGCCAGCAGCTGGGGGGAGACCCAGTACTTC